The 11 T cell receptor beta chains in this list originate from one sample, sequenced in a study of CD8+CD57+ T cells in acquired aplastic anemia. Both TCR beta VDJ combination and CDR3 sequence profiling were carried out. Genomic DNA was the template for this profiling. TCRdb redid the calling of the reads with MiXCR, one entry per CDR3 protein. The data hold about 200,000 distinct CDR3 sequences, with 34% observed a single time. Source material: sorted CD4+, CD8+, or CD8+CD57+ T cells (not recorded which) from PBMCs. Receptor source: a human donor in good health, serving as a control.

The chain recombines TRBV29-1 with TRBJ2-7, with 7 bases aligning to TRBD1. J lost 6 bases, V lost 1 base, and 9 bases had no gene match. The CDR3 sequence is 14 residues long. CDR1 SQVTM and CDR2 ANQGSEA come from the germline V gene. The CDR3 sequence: CSVEGDRTYGEQYF. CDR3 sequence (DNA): TGCAGCGTTGAAGGGGACAGAACATACGGCGAGCAGTACTTC.

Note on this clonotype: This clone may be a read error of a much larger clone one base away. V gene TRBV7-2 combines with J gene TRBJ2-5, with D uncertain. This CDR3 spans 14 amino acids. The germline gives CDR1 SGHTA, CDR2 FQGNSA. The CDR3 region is CASSPGWAQGTQYF. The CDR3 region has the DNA TGTGCCAGCAGCCCCGGGTGGGCCCAAGGGACCCAGTACTTC.

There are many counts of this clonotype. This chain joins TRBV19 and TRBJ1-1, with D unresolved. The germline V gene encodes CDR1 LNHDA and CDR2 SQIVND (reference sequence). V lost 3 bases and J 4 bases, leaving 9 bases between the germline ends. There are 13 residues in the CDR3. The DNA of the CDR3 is TGTGCCAGTAGTATCCACCCCACCACTGAAGCTTTCTTT. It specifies CASSIHPTTEAFF. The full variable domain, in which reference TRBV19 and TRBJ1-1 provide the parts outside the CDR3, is DGGITQSPKYLFRKEGQNVTLSCEQNLNHDAMYWYRQDPGQGLRLIYYSQIVNDFQKGDIAEGYSVSREKKESFPLTVTSAQKNPTAFYLCASSIHPTTEAFFGQGTRLTVV.

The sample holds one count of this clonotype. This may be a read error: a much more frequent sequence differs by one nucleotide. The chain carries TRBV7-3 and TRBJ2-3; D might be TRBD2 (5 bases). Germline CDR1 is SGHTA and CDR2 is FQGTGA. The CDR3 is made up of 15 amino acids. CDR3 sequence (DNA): TGTGCCGGCAGCCGGACTGGGATCGGGATAGATACGCAGTATTTT. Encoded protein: CAGSRTGIGIDTQYF.

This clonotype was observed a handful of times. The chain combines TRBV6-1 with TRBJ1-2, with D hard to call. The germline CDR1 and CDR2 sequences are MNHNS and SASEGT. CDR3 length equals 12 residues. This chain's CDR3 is CANGAFPGGYTF. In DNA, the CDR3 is TGTGCGAACGGAGCCTTTCCTGGCGGCTACACCTTC.

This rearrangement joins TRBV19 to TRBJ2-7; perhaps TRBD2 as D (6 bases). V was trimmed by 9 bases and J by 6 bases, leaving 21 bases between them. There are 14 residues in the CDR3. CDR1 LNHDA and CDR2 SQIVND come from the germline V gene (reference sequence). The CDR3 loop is CARHSGTPLGEQYF. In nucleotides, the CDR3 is TGTGCCAGGCATTCCGGGACTCCCTTGGGCGAGCAGTACTTC.

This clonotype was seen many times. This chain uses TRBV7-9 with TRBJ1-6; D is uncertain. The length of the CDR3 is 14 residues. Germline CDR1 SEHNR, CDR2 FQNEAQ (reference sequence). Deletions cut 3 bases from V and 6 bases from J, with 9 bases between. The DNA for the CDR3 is TGTGCCAGCAGCTTGATACAGCCTAATTCACCCCTCCACTTT. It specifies CASSLIQPNSPLHF.

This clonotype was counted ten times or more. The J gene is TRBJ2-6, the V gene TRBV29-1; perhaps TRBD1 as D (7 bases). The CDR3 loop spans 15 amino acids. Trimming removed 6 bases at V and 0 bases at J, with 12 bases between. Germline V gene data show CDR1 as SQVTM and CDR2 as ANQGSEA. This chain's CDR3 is CSVGGQASGANVLTF. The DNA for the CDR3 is TGCAGCGTGGGAGGACAGGCCTCTGGGGCCAACGTCCTGACTTTC.

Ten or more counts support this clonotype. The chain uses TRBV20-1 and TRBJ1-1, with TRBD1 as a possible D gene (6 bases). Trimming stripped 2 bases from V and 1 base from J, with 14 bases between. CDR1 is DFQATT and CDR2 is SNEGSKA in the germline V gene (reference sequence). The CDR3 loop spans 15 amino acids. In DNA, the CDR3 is TGCAGTGCTAGACCGCCGGGACACGCGAACACTGAAGCTTTCTTT. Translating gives CSARPPGHANTEAFF.

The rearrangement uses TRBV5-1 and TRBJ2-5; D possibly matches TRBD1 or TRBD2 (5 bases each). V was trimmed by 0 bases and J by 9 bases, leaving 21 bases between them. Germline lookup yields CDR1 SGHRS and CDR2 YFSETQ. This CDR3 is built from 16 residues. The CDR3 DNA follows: TGCGCCAGCAGCTTGGCCTATGGGACGGATCATCAGCCCCAGTACTTC. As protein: CASSLAYGTDHQPQYF.

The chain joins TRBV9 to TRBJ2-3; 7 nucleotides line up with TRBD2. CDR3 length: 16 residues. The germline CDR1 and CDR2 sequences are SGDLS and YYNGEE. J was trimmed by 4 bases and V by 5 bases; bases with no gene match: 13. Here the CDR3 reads CASSYLGGSWADTQYF. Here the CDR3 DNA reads TGTGCCAGCAGTTACCTTGGCGGGAGTTGGGCAGATACGCAGTATTTT.